This TCR beta chain was sequenced during a study of blood T cell repertoires in COVID-19. The method was immunoSEQ multiplex PCR; TCRdb's version includes in-frame clones alone and lacks a portion of them. The table includes roughly 5,500 clones, 82% detected once. The CDR3 sequence is 15 residues long. CDR1 is ENHRY, CDR2 SYGVKD, per germline. Trimming took 0 bases from V and 11 from J; bases not matched to a gene: 10. This sequence originates from a human donor with active COVID-19. The donor label of this sample is uncertain. This chain connects TRBV10-3 to TRBJ2-3, with 8 bases matching TRBD1. Sequencing used peripheral blood. The CDR3 nucleotides are TGTGCCATCAGTGAGTCGACTCGGACAGGGCACGTGCAGTATTTT. It codes for CAISESTRTGHVQYF.